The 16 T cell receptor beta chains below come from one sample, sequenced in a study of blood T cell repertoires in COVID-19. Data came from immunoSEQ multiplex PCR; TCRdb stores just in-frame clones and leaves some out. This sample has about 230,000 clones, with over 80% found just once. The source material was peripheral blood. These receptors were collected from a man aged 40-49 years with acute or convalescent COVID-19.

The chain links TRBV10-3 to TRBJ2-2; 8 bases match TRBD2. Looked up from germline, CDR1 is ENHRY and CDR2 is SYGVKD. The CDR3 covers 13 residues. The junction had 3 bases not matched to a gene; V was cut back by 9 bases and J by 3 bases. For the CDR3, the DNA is TGTGCCATGCGGGGGGAGTACACCGGGGAGCTGTTTTTT. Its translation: CAMRGEYTGELFF.

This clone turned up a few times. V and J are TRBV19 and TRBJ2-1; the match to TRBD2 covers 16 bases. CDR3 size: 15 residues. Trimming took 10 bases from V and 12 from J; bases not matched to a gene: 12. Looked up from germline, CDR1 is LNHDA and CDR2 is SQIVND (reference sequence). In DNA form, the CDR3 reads TGTGCCACACGAAAACCGGGACTAGCGGGAGGGAGGCAGTTCTTC. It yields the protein CATRKPGLAGGRQFF.

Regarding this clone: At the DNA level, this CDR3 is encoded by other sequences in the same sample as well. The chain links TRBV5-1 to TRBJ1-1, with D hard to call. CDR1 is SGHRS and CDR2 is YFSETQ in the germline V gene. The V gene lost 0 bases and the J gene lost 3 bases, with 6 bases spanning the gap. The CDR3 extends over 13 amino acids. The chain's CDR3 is CASSLDRDTEAFF. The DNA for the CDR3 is TGCGCCAGCAGCTTGGACAGAGACACTGAAGCTTTCTTT. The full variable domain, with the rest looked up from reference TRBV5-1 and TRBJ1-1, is KAGVTQTPRYLIKTRGQQVTLSCSPISGHRSVSWYQQTPGQGLQFLFEYFSETQRNKGNFPGRFSGRQFSNSRSEMNVSTLELGDSALYLCASSLDRDTEAFFGQGTRLTVV.

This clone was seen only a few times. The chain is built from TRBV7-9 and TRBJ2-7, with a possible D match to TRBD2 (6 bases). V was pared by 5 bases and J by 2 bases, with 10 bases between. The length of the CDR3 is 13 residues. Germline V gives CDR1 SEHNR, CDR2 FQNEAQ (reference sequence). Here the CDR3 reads CASSRDSTYEQYF. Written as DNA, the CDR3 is TGTGCCAGCAGCCGGGACTCCACCTACGAGCAGTACTTC.

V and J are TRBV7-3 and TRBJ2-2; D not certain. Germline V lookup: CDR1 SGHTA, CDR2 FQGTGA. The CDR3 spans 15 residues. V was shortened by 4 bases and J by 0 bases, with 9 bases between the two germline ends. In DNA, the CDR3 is TGTGCCAGCAGCTCAACGAGAGCGAACACCGGGGAGCTGTTTTTT. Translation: CASSSTRANTGELFF.

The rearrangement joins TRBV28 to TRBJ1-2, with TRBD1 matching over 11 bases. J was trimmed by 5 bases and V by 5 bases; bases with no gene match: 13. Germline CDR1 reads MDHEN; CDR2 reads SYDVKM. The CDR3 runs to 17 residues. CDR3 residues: CASSPWTGGFAEYGYTF. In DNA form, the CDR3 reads TGTGCCAGCAGTCCCTGGACAGGGGGCTTTGCGGAATATGGCTACACCTTC.

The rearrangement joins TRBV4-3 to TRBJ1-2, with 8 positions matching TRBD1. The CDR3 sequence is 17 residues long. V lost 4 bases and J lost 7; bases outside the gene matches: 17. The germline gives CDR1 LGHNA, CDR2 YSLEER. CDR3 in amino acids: CASSPTSRTGIGAGYTF. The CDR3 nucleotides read TGCGCCAGCAGCCCCACCTCTCGGACAGGGATCGGTGCTGGCTACACCTTC.

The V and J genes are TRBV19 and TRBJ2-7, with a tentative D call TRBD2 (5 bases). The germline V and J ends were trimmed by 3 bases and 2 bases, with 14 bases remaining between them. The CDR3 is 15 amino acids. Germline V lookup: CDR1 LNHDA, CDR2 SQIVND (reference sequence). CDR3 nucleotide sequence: TGTGCCAGTAGTATTCGGGCGGCGGGTGCCTACGAGCAGTACTTC. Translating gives CASSIRAAGAYEQYF. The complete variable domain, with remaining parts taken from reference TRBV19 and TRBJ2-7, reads DGGITQSPKYLFRKEGQNVTLSCEQNLNHDAMYWYRQDPGQGLRLIYYSQIVNDFQKGDIAEGYSVSREKKESFPLTVTSAQKNPTAFYLCASSIRAAGAYEQYFGPGTRLTVT.

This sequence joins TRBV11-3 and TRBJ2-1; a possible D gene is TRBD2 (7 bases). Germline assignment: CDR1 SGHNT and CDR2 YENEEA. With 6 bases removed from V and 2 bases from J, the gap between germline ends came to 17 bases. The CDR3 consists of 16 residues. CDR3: CASSWGGPPTYNEQFF. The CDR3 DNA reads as TGTGCCAGCAGTTGGGGGGGGCCCCCCACCTACAATGAGCAGTTCTTC.

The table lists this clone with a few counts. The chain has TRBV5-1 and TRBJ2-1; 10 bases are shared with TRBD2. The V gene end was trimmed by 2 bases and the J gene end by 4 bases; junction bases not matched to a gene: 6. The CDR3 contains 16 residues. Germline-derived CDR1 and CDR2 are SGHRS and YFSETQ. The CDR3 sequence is CASSLRPSGSYNEQFF. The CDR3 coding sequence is TGCGCCAGCAGCTTAAGGCCTAGCGGGAGTTACAATGAGCAGTTCTTC.

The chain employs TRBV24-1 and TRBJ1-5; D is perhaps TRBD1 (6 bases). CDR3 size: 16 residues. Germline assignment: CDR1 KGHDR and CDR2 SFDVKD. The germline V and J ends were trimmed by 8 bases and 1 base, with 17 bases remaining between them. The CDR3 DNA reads TGTGCCACCAATAACAACAGGGTTTCGAGCAATCAGCCCCAGCATTTT. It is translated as CATNNNRVSSNQPQHF.

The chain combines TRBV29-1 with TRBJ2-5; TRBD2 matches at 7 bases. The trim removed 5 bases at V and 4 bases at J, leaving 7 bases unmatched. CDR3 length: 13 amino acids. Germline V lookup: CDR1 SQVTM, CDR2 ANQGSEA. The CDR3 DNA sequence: TGCAGCGTTCCCCGGGAGGCCGGAGAGACCCAGTACTTC. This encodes CSVPREAGETQYF.

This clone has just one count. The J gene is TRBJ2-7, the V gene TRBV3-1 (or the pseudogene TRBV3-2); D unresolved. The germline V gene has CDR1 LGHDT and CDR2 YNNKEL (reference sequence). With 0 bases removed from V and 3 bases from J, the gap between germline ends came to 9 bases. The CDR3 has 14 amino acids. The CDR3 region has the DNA TGTGCCAGCAGCCAAGATCAGGCCATCTACGAGCAGTACTTC. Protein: CASSQDQAIYEQYF.

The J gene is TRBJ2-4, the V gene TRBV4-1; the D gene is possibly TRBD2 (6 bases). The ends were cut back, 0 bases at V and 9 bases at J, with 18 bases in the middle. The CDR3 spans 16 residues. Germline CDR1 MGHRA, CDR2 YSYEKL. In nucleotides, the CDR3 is TGCGCCAGCAGCCAAGATCGCACTAGCACTCGGGTCATTCAGTACTTC. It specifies CASSQDRTSTRVIQYF.

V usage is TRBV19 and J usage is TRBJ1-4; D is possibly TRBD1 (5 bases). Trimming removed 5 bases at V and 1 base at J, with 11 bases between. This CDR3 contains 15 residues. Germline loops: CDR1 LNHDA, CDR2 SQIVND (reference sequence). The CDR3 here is CASSLLGGTNEKLFF. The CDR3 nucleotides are TGTGCCAGTAGTCTCCTGGGGGGAACTAATGAAAAACTGTTTTTT.

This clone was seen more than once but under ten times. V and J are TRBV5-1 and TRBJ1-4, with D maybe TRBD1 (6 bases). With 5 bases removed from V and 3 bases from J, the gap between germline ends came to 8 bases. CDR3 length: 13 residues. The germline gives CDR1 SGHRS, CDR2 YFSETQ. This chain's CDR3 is CASRDSPNEKLFF. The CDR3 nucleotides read TGCGCCAGCAGGGACAGCCCTAATGAAAAACTGTTTTTT. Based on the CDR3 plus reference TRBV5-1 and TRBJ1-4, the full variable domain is KAGVTQTPRYLIKTRGQQVTLSCSPISGHRSVSWYQQTPGQGLQFLFEYFSETQRNKGNFPGRFSGRQFSNSRSEMNVSTLELGDSALYLCASRDSPNEKLFFGSGTQLSVL.